These 15 T cell receptor beta chains were all obtained from the same sample, sequenced in a study of CD8+ T cells in alopecia areata. cDNA reverse transcribed from extracted RNA served as the sequencing template. The assay was immunoSEQ multiplex PCR, and TCRdb's table has in-frame clones only and misses some. Here the sample spans under 150,000 clones, more than 40% being singletons. Described treatment: oral pan-JAK inhibitor, 5-10 mg twice daily. The input for sequencing was CD4+ T cells sorted from blood, taken at week 4, from a patient treated with tofacitinib. The receptors derive from a human donor with alopecia areata.

This clone was recorded only once. The chain uses TRBV5-1 and TRBJ2-3; weak D call: TRBD2 (5 bases). The ends were cut back, 1 base at V and 3 bases at J, with 6 bases in the middle. The CDR3 runs to 13 residues. CDR1 is SGHRS, CDR2 YFSETQ, per germline. The CDR3 DNA sequence: TGCGCCAGCAGCTTGCGGGAAACAGATACGCAGTATTTT. It encodes CASSLRETDTQYF.

The rearrangement joins TRBV5-1 to TRBJ2-1, with D perhaps given as TRBD1 or TRBD2 (5 bases each). CDR3 length: 13 residues. Trimming took off 2 bases at V and 9 bases at J, with 12 bases between the two ends. Germline-derived CDR1 and CDR2 are SGHRS and YFSETQ. CDR3 bases: TGCGCCAGCAGCTTCAGGGACGGCGGTGAGCAGTTCTTC. It encodes CASSFRDGGEQFF.

This chain uses TRBV6-5 with TRBJ1-6; D is ambiguous. This CDR3 is 13 amino acids long. The germline V and J ends were trimmed by 8 bases and 9 bases, with 14 bases remaining between them. Per the germline V gene, CDR1 is MNHEY and CDR2 is SVGAGI. In nucleotides, the CDR3 is TGTGCCAGCGGGCCCGGAGGCGGTTCACCCCTCCACTTT. Amino acids: CASGPGGGSPLHF.

J is TRBJ2-7 and V is TRBV6-5; TRBD2 agrees at 8 bases. From germline, CDR1 is MNHEY and CDR2 SVGAGI. V trimming: 6 bases; J trimming: 6 bases; junction bases outside the gene matches: 13. The CDR3 length is 15 residues. The chain's CDR3 is CASSPGGTGGGEQYF. The CDR3 DNA follows: TGTGCCAGCAGCCCCGGGGGGACGGGAGGGGGCGAGCAGTACTTC.

The chain combines TRBV2 with TRBJ2-2; possible D gene TRBD1, 5 bases. Trimming cost V 9 bases and J 0 bases, with 11 bases left between them. The germline CDR1 and CDR2 sequences are SNHLY and FYNNEI. CDR3 length equals 14 residues. CDR3 bases: TGTGCCAGAGGGGCACCAGCGAACACCGGGGAGCTGTTTTTT. It is translated as CARGAPANTGELFF.

This clone was detected a few times. The chain joins TRBV25-1 to TRBJ2-3; no firm D call. The CDR3 is 16 residues long. Germline CDR1 reads MGHDK; CDR2 reads SYGVNS. V lost 3 bases to trimming and J lost 0 bases, with 13 bases between them. The CDR3 reads CASSDLRRDSTDTQYF. The CDR3 DNA follows: TGTGCCAGCAGTGACCTCAGGCGAGATAGCACAGATACGCAGTATTTT.

This clone appeared a few times. The J gene is TRBJ1-2, the V gene TRBV7-9; D gene unclear. CDR3 size: 14 residues. The V and J ends lost 5 bases and 8 bases respectively, with 18 bases between them. Germline lookup yields CDR1 SEHNR and CDR2 FQNEAQ (reference sequence). DNA for the CDR3: TGTGCCAGCAGCCCCCTCGGCAGGCTCGACGGCTACACCTTC. This gives the protein CASSPLGRLDGYTF.

The chain combines TRBV10-3 with TRBJ2-1; TRBD1 matches at 9 bases. The CDR3 length is 14 residues. Germline trimming cut 5 bases from V and 5 bases from J; bases unmatched to any gene: 4. Per the germline V gene, CDR1 is ENHRY and CDR2 is SYGVKD. The CDR3: CAISWDRVNNEQFF. The CDR3 DNA reads as TGTGCCATCAGTTGGGACAGGGTGAACAATGAGCAGTTCTTC.

V is TRBV2 and J is TRBJ2-5; a weak D match, TRBD2 (6 bases). Trimming stripped 7 bases from V and 4 bases from J, with 16 bases between. Germline assignment: CDR1 SNHLY and CDR2 FYNNEI. The CDR3 is 14 amino acids. CDR3 sequence reads: CASMRGSVGETQYF. DNA for the CDR3: TGTGCCAGCATGCGGGGATCTGTGGGAGAGACCCAGTACTTC.

The J gene is TRBJ1-5, the V gene TRBV4-1; possibly TRBD1 for D (5 bases). The germline V and J ends were trimmed by 3 bases and 5 bases, with 8 bases remaining between them. The germline CDR1 and CDR2 sequences are MGHRA and YSYEKL. The CDR3 loop spans 13 amino acids. CDR3 residues: CASSQQGHQPQHF. Here the CDR3 DNA reads TGCGCCAGCAGCCAGCAGGGCCATCAGCCCCAGCATTTT.

This clone was counted at least ten times. The V and J genes are TRBV6-6 and TRBJ2-1; 7 bases fit TRBD1. The CDR3 contains 13 residues. Trimming cost V 6 bases and J 7 bases; bases outside gene matches: 6. CDR1 MNHNY and CDR2 SVGAGI come from the germline V gene (reference sequence). The CDR3 nucleotides are TGTGCCAGCAGCGGACAGGCACAAAATGAGCAGTTCTTC. This translates into CASSGQAQNEQFF.

CDR3 nucleotide sequence: TGCAGCGTTGCTACAGTGCAAGGGTGGGCTTTCTTT. It specifies CSVATVQGWAFF. The V gene is TRBV29-1, the J gene TRBJ1-1; D ambiguous. V was shortened by 4 bases and J by 11 bases, with 17 bases between the two germline ends. CDR3 length: 12 residues. The V gene's germline CDR1 is SQVTM and CDR2 ANQGSEA.

This clone was counted a few times. The chain couples TRBV6-6 to TRBJ2-1; D is ambiguous. With 6 bases removed from V and 4 bases from J, the gap between germline ends came to 13 bases. Germline V gives CDR1 MNHNY, CDR2 SVGAGI (reference sequence). The CDR3 is made up of 14 amino acids. This CDR3 is CASRTSPSYNEQFF. In DNA, the CDR3 is TGTGCCAGCAGGACCTCCCCTTCTTACAATGAGCAGTTCTTC.

The rearrangement joins TRBV29-1 to TRBJ1-1, with D possibly TRBD1 on 5 matching bases. CDR3 length: 13 amino acids. V lost 4 bases and J 1 base, leaving 10 bases between the germline ends. CDR1 and CDR2 from the germline V gene are SQVTM and ANQGSEA. The DNA for the CDR3 is TGCAGCGTTGGACAGATACAGAACACTGAAGCTTTCTTT. Its translation: CSVGQIQNTEAFF.

The chain combines TRBV29-1 with TRBJ2-4, with 8 bases matching TRBD1. J was trimmed by 12 bases and V by 2 bases; bases with no gene match: 3. CDR1 is SQVTM and CDR2 is ANQGSEA in the germline V gene. This CDR3 region has 11 residues. CDR3 sequence reads: CSVESTGGQYF. The CDR3 region has the DNA TGCAGCGTTGAATCAACAGGGGGTCAGTACTTC.